This TCR beta chain stems from a study of OX40 agonist ivuxolimab in advanced cancers. Whole-study findings and limits: Specificity for antigen went undetermined in the expanded peripheral T cells. Partly responding patients at 0.1-3.0 mg/kg showed some of the smallest clonal expansion.

With V trimmed by 4 bases and J by 5 bases, 5 bases remained unmatched. The germline gives CDR1 MNHEY, CDR2 SMNVEV (reference sequence). The CDR3 loop spans 15 amino acids. The protocol was immunoSEQ multiplex PCR, while the TCRdb copy is restricted to in-frame clones and leaves out a portion. The sample includes 90,000 to 100,000 clones, around 83% seen only once; the top ten take roughly 1.5%. Comments on this clone: Its specificity is unknown.

The clonotype comes from an adult with an advanced solid tumor such as melanoma, head and neck, liver or kidney cancer. The chain employs TRBV27 and TRBJ2-3, with 11 bases aligning to TRBD2. The sequencing used CD4+ or CD8+ T cells sorted from blood, collected in a trial of the OX40 agonist ivuxolimab. The CDR3: CASSWLAGGRDTQYF. The CDR3 DNA reads TGTGCCAGCAGTTGGCTAGCGGGGGGTAGAGATACGCAGTATTTT.